The entry that follows covers one TCR beta chain sequence. The record originates from a study of blood T cell repertoires in COVID-19. Turning to the study itself: Researchers got acute and convalescent COVID-19 samples from the United States, Italy and Spain. The analysed material was cDNA or gDNA that came from T cells, B-cell-depleted T cells, or PBMCs.

This CDR3 region has 14 residues. CDR1 SNHLY and CDR2 FYNNEI come from the germline V gene. V lost 1 base to trimming and J lost 5 bases, with 11 bases between them. Some clones are missing from TCRdb's copy, which holds only in-frame ones; the method was immunoSEQ multiplex PCR. The table shows more than 90,000 clones, with around 86% occurring only once. What was sequenced was peripheral blood. The rearrangement links TRBV2 to TRBJ1-1, with D tentatively TRBD1 (6 bases). The TCR comes from an older man with acute or convalescent COVID-19. The CDR3 reads CASSEGGGGTEAFF. CDR3 nucleotides: TGTGCCAGCAGTGAAGGGGGAGGGGGTACTGAAGCTTTCTTT.